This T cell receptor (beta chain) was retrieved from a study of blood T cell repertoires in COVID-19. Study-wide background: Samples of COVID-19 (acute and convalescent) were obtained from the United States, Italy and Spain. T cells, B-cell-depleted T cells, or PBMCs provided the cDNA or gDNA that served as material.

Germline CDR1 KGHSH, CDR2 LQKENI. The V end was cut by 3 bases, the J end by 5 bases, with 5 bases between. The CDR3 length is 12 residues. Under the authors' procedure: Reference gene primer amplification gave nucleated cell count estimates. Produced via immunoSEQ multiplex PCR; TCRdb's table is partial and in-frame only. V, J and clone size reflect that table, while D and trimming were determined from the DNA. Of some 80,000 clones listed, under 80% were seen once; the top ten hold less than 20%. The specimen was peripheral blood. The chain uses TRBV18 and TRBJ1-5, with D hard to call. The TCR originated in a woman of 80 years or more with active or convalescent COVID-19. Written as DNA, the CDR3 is TGTGCCAGCTCACCCTCAGATCAGCCCCAGCATTTT. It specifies CASSPSDQPQHF.